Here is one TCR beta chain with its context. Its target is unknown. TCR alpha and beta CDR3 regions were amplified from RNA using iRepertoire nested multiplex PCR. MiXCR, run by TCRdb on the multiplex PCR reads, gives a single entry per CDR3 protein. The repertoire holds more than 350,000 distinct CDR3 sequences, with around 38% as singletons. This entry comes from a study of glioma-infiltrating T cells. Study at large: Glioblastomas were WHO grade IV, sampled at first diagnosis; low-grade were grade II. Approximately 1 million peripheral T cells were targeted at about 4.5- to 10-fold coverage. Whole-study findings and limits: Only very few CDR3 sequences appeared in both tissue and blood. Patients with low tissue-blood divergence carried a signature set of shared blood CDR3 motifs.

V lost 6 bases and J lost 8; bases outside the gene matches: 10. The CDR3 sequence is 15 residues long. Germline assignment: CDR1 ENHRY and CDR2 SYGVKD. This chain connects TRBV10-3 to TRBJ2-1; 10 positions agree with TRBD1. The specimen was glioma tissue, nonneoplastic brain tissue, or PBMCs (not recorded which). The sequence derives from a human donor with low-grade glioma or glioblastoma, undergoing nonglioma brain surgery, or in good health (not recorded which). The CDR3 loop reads CAISLRDRGLDEQFF. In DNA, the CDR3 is TGTGCCATCAGCCTACGGGACAGGGGTTTGGATGAGCAGTTCTTC.